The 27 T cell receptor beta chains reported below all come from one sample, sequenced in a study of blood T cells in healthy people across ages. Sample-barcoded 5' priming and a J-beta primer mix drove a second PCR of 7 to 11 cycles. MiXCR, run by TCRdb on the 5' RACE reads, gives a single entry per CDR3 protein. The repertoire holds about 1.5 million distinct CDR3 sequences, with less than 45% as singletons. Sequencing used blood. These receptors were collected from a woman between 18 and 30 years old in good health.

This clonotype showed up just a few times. DNA for the CDR3: TGTGCCACCAGTGACGGGGTAGCAGATCAGCCCCAGCATTTT. Translated: CATSDGVADQPQHF. V usage is TRBV24-1 and J usage is TRBJ1-5; no clear D gene. Germline CDR1 and CDR2: KGHDR and SFDVKD. The V gene lost 4 bases and the J gene lost 5 bases, with 11 bases spanning the gap. The CDR3 runs 14 residues.

The chain's CDR3 is CASSLGRQYQETQYF. CDR3 nucleotides: TGCGCCAGCAGCTTGGGTCGGCAGTACCAAGAGACCCAGTACTTC. The chain carries TRBV5-1 and TRBJ2-5, with D uncertain. The CDR3 consists of 15 residues. Trimming took 0 bases from V and 0 from J, leaving 9 bases between them. Germline CDR1 SGHRS, CDR2 YFSETQ.

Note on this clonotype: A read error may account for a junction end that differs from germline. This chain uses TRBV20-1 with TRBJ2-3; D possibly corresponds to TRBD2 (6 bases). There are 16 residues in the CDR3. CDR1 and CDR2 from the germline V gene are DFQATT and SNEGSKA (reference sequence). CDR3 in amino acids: CSARVGGATFTDTRYF. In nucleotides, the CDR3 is TGCAGTGCTAGAGTTGGCGGGGCCACTTTCACAGATACGCGGTATTTT.

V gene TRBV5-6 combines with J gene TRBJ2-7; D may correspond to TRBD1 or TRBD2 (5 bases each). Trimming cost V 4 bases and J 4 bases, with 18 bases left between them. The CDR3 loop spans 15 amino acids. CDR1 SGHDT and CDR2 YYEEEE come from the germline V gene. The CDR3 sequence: CASSLVGFEGYEQYF. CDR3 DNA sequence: TGTGCCAGCAGCCTGGTCGGCTTCGAGGGGTACGAGCAGTACTTC. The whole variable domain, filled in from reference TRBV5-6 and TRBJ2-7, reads DAGVTQSPTHLIKTRGQQVTLRCSPKSGHDTVSWYQQALGQGPQFIFQYYEEEERQRGNFPDRFSGHQFPNYSSELNVNALLLGDSALYLCASSLVGFEGYEQYFGPGTRLTVT.

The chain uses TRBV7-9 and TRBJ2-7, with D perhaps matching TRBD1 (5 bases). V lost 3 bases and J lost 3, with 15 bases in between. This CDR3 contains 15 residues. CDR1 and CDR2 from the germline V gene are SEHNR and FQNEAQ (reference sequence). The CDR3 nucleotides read TGTGCCAGCAGCTTGGAAGCGACAGCTCTCTACGAGCAGTACTTC. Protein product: CASSLEATALYEQYF.

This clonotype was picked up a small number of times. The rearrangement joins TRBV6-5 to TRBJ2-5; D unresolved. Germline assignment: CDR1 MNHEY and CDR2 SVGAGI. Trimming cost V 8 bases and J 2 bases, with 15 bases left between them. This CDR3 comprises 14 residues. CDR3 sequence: CASGLPRAQETQYF. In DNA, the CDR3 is TGTGCCAGCGGGCTGCCAAGGGCACAAGAGACCCAGTACTTC.

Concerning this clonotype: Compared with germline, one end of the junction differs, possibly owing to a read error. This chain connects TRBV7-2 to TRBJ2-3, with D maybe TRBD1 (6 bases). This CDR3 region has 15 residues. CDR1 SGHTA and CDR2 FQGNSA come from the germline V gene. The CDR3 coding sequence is TGTGCCGGCAGCTTCGATCCCAGCAGGGGAGACACGCAGTATTTT. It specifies CAGSFDPSRGDTQYF.

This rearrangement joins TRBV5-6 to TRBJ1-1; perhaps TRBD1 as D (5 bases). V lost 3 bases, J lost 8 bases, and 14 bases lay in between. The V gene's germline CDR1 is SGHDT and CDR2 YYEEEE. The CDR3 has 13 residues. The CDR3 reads CASSWAGTSEAFF. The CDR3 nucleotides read TGTGCCAGCAGCTGGGCCGGGACCTCGGAAGCTTTCTTT.

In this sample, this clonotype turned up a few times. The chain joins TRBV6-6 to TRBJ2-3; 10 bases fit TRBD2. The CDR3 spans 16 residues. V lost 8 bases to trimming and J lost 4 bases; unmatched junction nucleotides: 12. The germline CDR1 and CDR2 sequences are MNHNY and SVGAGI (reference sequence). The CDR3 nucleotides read TGTGCCAGCGCCCCCAGCGGGAGGGCCTCTGCAGATACGCAGTATTTT. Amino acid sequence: CASAPSGRASADTQYF.

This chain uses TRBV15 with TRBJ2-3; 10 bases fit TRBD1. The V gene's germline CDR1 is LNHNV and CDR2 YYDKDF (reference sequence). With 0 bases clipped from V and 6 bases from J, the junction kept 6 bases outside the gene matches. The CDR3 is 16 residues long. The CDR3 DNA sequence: TGTGCCACCAGCAGAGATGTGGGACAGGGGATGGATACGCAGTATTTT. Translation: CATSRDVGQGMDTQYF.

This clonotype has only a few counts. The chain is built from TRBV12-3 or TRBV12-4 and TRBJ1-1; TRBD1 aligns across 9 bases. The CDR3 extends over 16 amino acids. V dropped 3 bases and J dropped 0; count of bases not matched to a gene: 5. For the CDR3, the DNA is TGTGCCAGCAGTTTTCTGACAGGGGGAATGAACACTGAAGCTTTCTTT. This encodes CASSFLTGGMNTEAFF.

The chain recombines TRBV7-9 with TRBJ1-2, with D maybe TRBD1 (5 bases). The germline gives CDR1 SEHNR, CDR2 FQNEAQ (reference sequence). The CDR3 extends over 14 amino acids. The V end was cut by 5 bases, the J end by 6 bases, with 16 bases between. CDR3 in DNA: TGTGCCAGCAGCCCGGCGACAGCCACGGATGGCTACACCTTC. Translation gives CASSPATATDGYTF.

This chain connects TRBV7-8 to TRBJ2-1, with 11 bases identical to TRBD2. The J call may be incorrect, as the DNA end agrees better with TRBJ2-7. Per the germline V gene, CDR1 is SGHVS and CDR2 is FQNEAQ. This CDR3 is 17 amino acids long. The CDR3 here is CASSLLLAGALYNEQYF. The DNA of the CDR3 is TGTGCCAGCAGCTTACTACTAGCGGGGGCCTTATACAATGAGCAGTACTTC.

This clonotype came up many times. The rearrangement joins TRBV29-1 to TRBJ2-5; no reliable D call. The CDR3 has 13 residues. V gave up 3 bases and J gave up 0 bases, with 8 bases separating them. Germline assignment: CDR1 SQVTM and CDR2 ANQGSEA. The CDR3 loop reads CSVDRPDQETQYF. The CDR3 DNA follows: TGCAGCGTTGATAGGCCAGACCAAGAGACCCAGTACTTC.

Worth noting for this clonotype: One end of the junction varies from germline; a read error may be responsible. Here the CDR3 DNA reads TGTGCCACCAGTGACCCCAGGGGCTCGTCCTACGAGAAGTACTTC. Its translation: CATSDPRGSSYEKYF. The genes are TRBV24-1 and TRBJ2-7; TRBD1 might be the D (6 bases). The CDR3 runs 15 residues. Per the germline V gene, CDR1 is KGHDR and CDR2 is SFDVKD.

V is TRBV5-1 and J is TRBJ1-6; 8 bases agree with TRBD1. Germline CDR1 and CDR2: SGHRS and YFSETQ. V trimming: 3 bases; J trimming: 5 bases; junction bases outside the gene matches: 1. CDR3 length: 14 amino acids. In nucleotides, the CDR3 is TGCGCCAGCAGCTGGACAGGGAATAATTCACCCCTCCACTTT. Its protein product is CASSWTGNNSPLHF.

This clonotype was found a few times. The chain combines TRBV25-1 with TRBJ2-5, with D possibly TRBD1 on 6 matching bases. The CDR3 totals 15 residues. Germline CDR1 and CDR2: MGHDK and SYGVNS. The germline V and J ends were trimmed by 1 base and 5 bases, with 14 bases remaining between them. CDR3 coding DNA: TGTGCCAGCAGTGAATTCCAGGGGAAGATGGAGACCCAGTACTTC. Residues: CASSEFQGKMETQYF.

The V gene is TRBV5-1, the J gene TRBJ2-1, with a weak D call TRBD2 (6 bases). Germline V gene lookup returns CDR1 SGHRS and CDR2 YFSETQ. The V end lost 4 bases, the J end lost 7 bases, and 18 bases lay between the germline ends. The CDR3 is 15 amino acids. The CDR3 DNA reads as TGCGCCAGCAGCGGACTACCCGGGGTAGCAAATGAGCAGTTCTTC. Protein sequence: CASSGLPGVANEQFF.

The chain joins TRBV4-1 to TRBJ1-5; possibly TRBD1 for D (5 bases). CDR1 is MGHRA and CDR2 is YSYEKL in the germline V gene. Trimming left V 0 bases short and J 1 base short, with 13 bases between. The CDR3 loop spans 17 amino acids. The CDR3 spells CASSQDLRQGSNQPQHF. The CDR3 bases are TGCGCCAGCAGCCAAGATTTGCGGCAGGGCAGCAATCAGCCCCAGCATTTT.

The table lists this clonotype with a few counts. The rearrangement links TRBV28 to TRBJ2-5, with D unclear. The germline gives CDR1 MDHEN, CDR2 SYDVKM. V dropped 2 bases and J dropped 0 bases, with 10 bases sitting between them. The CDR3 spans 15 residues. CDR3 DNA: TGTGCCAGCAGTTTACCTGGCTTGTACCAAGAGACCCAGTACTTC. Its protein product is CASSLPGLYQETQYF.

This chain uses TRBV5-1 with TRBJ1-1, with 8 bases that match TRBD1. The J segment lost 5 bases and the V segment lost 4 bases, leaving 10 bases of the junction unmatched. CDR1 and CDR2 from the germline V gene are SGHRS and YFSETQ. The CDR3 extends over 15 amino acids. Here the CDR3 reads CASSLLRTGNTEAFF. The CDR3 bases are TGCGCCAGCAGCCTCCTTAGGACAGGGAATACTGAAGCTTTCTTT.

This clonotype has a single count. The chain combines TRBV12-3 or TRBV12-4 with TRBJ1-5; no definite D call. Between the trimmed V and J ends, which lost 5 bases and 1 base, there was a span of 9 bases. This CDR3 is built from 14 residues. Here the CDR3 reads CASSTAASNQPQHF. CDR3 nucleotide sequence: TGTGCCAGCAGTACAGCAGCGAGCAATCAGCCCCAGCATTTT.

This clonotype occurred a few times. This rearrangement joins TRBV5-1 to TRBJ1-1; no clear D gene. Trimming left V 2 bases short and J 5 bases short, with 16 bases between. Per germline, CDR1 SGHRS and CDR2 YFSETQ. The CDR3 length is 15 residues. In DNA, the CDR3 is TGCGCCAGCAGCTTTTCCGGGTCCCGCCAGACTGAAGCTTTCTTT. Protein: CASSFSGSRQTEAFF.

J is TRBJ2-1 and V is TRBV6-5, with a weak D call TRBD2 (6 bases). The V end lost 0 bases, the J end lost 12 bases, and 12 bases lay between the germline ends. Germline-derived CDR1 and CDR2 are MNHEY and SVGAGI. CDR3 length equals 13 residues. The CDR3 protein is CASSYSTLGGQFF. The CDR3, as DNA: TGTGCCAGCAGTTACTCGACTCTGGGGGGGCAGTTCTTC.

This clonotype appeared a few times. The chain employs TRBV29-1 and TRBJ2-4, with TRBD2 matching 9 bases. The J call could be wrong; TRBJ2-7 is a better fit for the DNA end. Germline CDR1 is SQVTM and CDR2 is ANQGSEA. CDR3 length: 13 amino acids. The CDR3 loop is CSVETSGSYEQYF. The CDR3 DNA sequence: TGCAGCGTTGAGACTAGCGGATCCTACGAGCAGTACTTC.

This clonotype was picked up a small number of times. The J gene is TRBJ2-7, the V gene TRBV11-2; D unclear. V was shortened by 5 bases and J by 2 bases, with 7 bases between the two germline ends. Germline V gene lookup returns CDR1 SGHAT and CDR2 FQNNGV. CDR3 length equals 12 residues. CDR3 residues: CASSPQPYEQYF. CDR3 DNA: TGTGCCAGCAGCCCCCAACCCTACGAGCAGTACTTC.

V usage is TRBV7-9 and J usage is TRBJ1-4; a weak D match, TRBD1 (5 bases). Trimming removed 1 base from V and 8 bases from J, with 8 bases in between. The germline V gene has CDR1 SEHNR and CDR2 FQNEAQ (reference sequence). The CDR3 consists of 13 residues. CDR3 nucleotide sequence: TGTGCCAGCAGCTTAGTCGGGGCGGAAAAACTGTTTTTT. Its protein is CASSLVGAEKLFF.